Following are 12 T cell receptor beta chains from one sample sequenced in a study of blood T cells in healthy people across ages. Then a second PCR, running roughly 7 to 11 cycles, was carried out with a sample-barcoded 5' primer and a J-beta primer mix. TCRdb re-analysed the 5' RACE reads in MiXCR, keeping a single row per CDR3 protein. Of a few hundred thousand distinct CDR3 sequences listed, about 29% were seen once; the top ten hold roughly 3.5%. This sample was also put to use in a study of T cells of mothers and their children.

The specimen was blood. The receptors originated from a boy between 2 and 10 years old in good health.

This clonotype has more than one count but fewer than ten. V is TRBV18 and J is TRBJ2-5; 7 bases align to TRBD1. Judging by the DNA end, TRBJ2-1 fits better; the J call may be wrong. The CDR3 has 14 amino acids. Germline values: CDR1 KGHSH, CDR2 LQKENI. In DNA form, the CDR3 reads TGTGCCAGCTCAGCCGGGACAGACAACAATGAGCAGTTCTTC. This encodes CASSAGTDNNEQFF.

This clonotype has only a few counts. This sequence joins TRBV3-1 and TRBJ1-6; D may be TRBD1 (5 bases). Trimming left V 6 bases short and J 8 bases short, with 11 bases between. This CDR3 spans 13 amino acids. Germline V lookup: CDR1 LGHDT, CDR2 YNNKEL (reference sequence). The CDR3 reads CASRPDSYSPLHF. The CDR3 DNA sequence: TGTGCCAGCAGGCCAGACAGTTATTCACCCCTCCACTTT.

This rearrangement joins TRBV30 to TRBJ1-4, with TRBD1 matching 10 bases. Germline V gene lookup returns CDR1 GTSNPN and CDR2 SVGIG (reference sequence). This CDR3 region has 14 residues. The trim removed 5 bases at V and 8 bases at J, leaving 8 bases unmatched. This CDR3 reads CAWETGTGVEKLFF. CDR3 coding DNA: TGTGCCTGGGAGACCGGGACAGGGGTCGAAAAACTGTTTTTT.

In its sample, this clonotype was seen a few times. The chain couples TRBV6-5 to TRBJ2-5; 12 bases fit TRBD2. Trimming took 2 bases from V and 1 from J; bases not matched to a gene: 5. Per the germline V gene, CDR1 is MNHEY and CDR2 is SVGAGI. The CDR3 sequence is 17 residues long. This CDR3 reads CASSYQWTSGIQETQYF. The DNA of the CDR3 is TGTGCCAGCAGTTACCAATGGACTAGCGGGATCCAAGAGACCCAGTACTTC.

V gene TRBV30 combines with J gene TRBJ1-1, with 8 bases identical to TRBD1. Germline CDR1 and CDR2: GTSNPN and SVGIG (reference sequence). There are 15 residues in the CDR3. The J segment lost 5 bases and the V segment lost 1 base, leaving 9 bases of the junction unmatched. The DNA of the CDR3 is TGTGCCTGGAGTGCCCCGGACAGGGTTAATACTGAAGCTTTCTTT. Translation: CAWSAPDRVNTEAFF.

The CDR3 DNA follows: TGTGCCAGCAGTTTATCGCGCAGGGGTACCCAGTACTTC. It specifies CASSLSRRGTQYF. This sequence joins TRBV27 and TRBJ2-5; tentative D call: TRBD1 (6 bases). The CDR3 totals 13 residues. V was pared by 0 bases and J by 8 bases, with 10 bases between. Germline V CDR1 and CDR2: MNHEY, SMNVEV (reference sequence).

This clonotype was seen more than once but under ten times. This chain joins TRBV10-3 and TRBJ2-3; no firm D call. The germline V gene encodes CDR1 ENHRY and CDR2 SYGVKD. With 2 bases removed from V and 5 bases from J, the gap between germline ends came to 5 bases. The CDR3 sequence is 12 residues long. The CDR3 spells CAISERLDTQYF. As DNA, the CDR3 is TGTGCCATCAGTGAGAGGTTAGATACGCAGTATTTT.

V gene TRBV5-6 combines with J gene TRBJ1-4, with 7 bases identical to TRBD1. Germline CDR1 SGHDT, CDR2 YYEEEE. The V segment lost 1 base and the J segment 0 bases; nucleotides outside the gene matches: 15. This CDR3 contains 20 residues. The CDR3 DNA reads as TGTGCCAGCAGCTTGTGGTGGAACACCAGGGGGGCAACAACTAATGAAAAACTGTTTTTT. Translated: CASSLWWNTRGATTNEKLFF.

The rearrangement links TRBV11-2 to TRBJ2-5; D gene ambiguous. Per the germline V gene, CDR1 is SGHAT and CDR2 is FQNNGV. There are 14 residues in the CDR3. V was pared by 0 bases and J by 5 bases, with 10 bases between. CDR3 bases: TGTGCCAGCAGCTTAGATTATGGGGTTGAGACCCAGTACTTC. This codes for CASSLDYGVETQYF.

The chain is built from TRBV7-9 and TRBJ2-5; a weak D match, TRBD2 (5 bases). CDR3 length: 14 residues. Germline CDR1 SEHNR, CDR2 FQNEAQ (reference sequence). V was trimmed by 2 bases and J by 5 bases, leaving 12 bases between them. CDR3 in DNA: TGTGCCAGCAGCTTATCAGAACTAGGGGAGACCCAGTACTTC. It codes for CASSLSELGETQYF.

There are a few counts of this clonotype. The rearrangement uses TRBV12-3 or TRBV12-4 and TRBJ2-6; D might be TRBD1 or TRBD2, each matching 6 bases. Deletions cut 5 bases from V and 8 bases from J, with 19 bases between. The CDR3 is 16 residues long. CDR3 amino acids: CASSPQGGILSNVLTF. DNA of the CDR3: TGTGCCAGCAGTCCTCAAGGGGGGATTTTATCCAACGTCCTGACTTTC.

The chain combines TRBV3-1 with TRBJ2-5; D call uncertain. CDR3 size: 13 residues. The germline V and J ends were trimmed by 1 base and 7 bases, with 10 bases remaining between them. Germline-derived CDR1 and CDR2 are LGHDT and YNNKEL (reference sequence). The CDR3 DNA sequence: TGTGCCAGCAGCCAAGCACATCGTGGGACCCAGTACTTC. Translated: CASSQAHRGTQYF.